Each of the 21 T cell receptor beta chains below was sequenced from the same sample in a study of OX40 agonist ivuxolimab in advanced cancers. Libraries were prepared by immunoSEQ multiplex PCR; TCRdb keeps only in-frame clonotypes and omits some of them. This repertoire shows over 95,000 clones, more than 85% found once; its top ten account for around 0.32%. This material consisted of CD4+ or CD8+ T cells sorted from blood, taken in a trial of the OX40 agonist ivuxolimab. These receptors came from an adult with an advanced solid tumor such as melanoma, head and neck, liver or kidney cancer.

The V and J genes are TRBV7-2 and TRBJ2-1; weak D call: TRBD2 (5 bases). Germline CDR1 is SGHTA and CDR2 is FQGNSA. V was cut by 5 bases and J by 7 bases, with 12 bases left in between. The CDR3 runs to 13 residues. The CDR3 sequence is CASSTRGGNEQFF. The CDR3 DNA reads TGTGCCAGCAGCACCCGCGGAGGAAATGAGCAGTTCTTC.

The V call is TRBV30, the J call TRBJ2-5, with TRBD1 matching over 8 bases. V shed 3 bases, J shed 5 bases, and the junction held 11 bases outside the gene matches. CDR3 length: 15 amino acids. The V gene's germline CDR1 is GTSNPN and CDR2 SVGIG (reference sequence). This chain's CDR3 is CAWRPGQVGVETQYF. CDR3 nucleotide sequence: TGTGCCTGGAGGCCGGGACAGGTTGGCGTGGAGACCCAGTACTTC.

This rearrangement joins TRBV5-6 to TRBJ1-5; D remains ambiguous. Trimming stripped 1 base from V and 4 bases from J, with 12 bases between. This CDR3 is 15 amino acids long. Germline assignment: CDR1 SGHDT and CDR2 YYEEEE. This chain's CDR3 is CASSLLGQNNQPQHF. In nucleotides, the CDR3 is TGTGCCAGCAGCTTGTTAGGGCAGAATAATCAGCCCCAGCATTTT.

About this clone itself: Other nucleotide sequences in the sample specify the same CDR3. The chain carries TRBV5-1 and TRBJ2-7; unclear D gene. CDR3 length equals 15 residues. CDR1 is SGHRS, CDR2 YFSETQ, per germline. Between the trimmed V and J ends, which lost 0 bases and 0 bases, there was a span of 10 bases. CDR3 amino acids: CASSLEGRSSYEQYF. The CDR3 DNA sequence: TGCGCCAGCAGCTTGGAGGGCCGGAGCTCCTACGAGCAGTACTTC.

The chain uses TRBV29-1 and TRBJ1-1; the D is unclear. From germline, CDR1 is SQVTM and CDR2 ANQGSEA. CDR3 length: 11 residues. With 7 bases removed from V and 6 bases from J, the gap between germline ends came to 12 bases. Here the CDR3 DNA reads TGCAGCGGCCAGCGGGGAGCTGAAGCTTTCTTT. Protein: CSGQRGAEAFF.

This chain uses TRBV11-3 with TRBJ2-2; D not certain. The V end lost 0 bases, the J end lost 3 bases, and 5 bases lay between the germline ends. In germline, CDR1 is SGHNT, CDR2 YENEEA. This CDR3 has 14 residues. The CDR3 nucleotides read TGTGCCAGCAGCTTAGATCGGGACACCGGGGAGCTGTTTTTT. Translating gives CASSLDRDTGELFF.

The chain uses TRBV7-2 and TRBJ2-7; no reliable D call. Per germline, CDR1 SGHTA and CDR2 FQGNSA. The CDR3 runs 12 residues. V lost 6 bases and J 3 bases, leaving 9 bases between the germline ends. The CDR3 region is CASSPNNYEQYF. The CDR3 nucleotides read TGTGCCAGCAGTCCCAATAACTACGAGCAGTACTTC.

V usage is TRBV10-2 and J usage is TRBJ2-1, with 13 nucleotides matching TRBD2. The germline V gene encodes CDR1 WSHSY and CDR2 SAAADI. This CDR3 spans 20 amino acids. Trimming cost V 0 bases and J 6 bases; bases outside gene matches: 14. CDR3 DNA: TGCGCCAGCAGTGAGTCCTGGACTAGCGGGAGATCACTTACTAGCAATGAGCAGTTCTTC. This gives the protein CASSESWTSGRSLTSNEQFF.

V usage is TRBV5-4 and J usage is TRBJ2-2; D uncertain. The CDR3 loop spans 15 amino acids. CDR1 SGHNT and CDR2 YYREEE come from the germline V gene (reference sequence). The V end was cut by 3 bases, the J end by 1 base, with 10 bases between. CDR3 DNA sequence: TGTGCCAGCAGCTCGCTGACCAGGAACACCGGGGAGCTGTTTTTT. It is translated as CASSSLTRNTGELFF.

V and J are TRBV30 and TRBJ2-2; D possibly corresponds to TRBD2 (7 bases). The CDR3 runs 13 residues. Germline V lookup: CDR1 GTSNPN, CDR2 SVGIG (reference sequence). The germline V and J ends were trimmed by 2 bases and 4 bases, with 8 bases remaining between them. The chain's CDR3 is CAWSRGATGELFF. The DNA of the CDR3 is TGTGCCTGGAGTCGGGGGGCCACCGGGGAGCTGTTTTTT.

This clone was observed a single time. The rearrangement links TRBV5-4 to TRBJ2-2, with 12 bases aligning to TRBD2. The V gene end was trimmed by 3 bases and the J gene end by 7 bases; junction bases not matched to a gene: 13. The CDR3 loop spans 18 amino acids. The germline V gene has CDR1 SGHNT and CDR2 YYREEE (reference sequence). CDR3 loop: CASSSLAGTSGWGGELFF. The CDR3 nucleotides read TGTGCCAGCAGCTCCCTAGCCGGGACTAGCGGGTGGGGCGGGGAGCTGTTTTTT.

The CDR3: CASSSEGTEAFF. CDR3 DNA sequence: TGTGCCAGCAGCTCGGAGGGCACTGAAGCTTTCTTT. The chain recombines TRBV7-8 with TRBJ1-1; D is undetermined. This CDR3 has 12 residues. The V end was cut by 4 bases, the J end by 4 bases, with 7 bases between. Germline loops: CDR1 SGHVS, CDR2 FQNEAQ.

The chain uses TRBV7-2 and TRBJ2-1, with 8 bases lining up with TRBD2. V shed 3 bases and J 7 bases; nucleotides not matched to a gene: 8. Germline V gives CDR1 SGHTA, CDR2 FQGNSA. This CDR3 is 15 amino acids long. In DNA, the CDR3 is TGTGCCAGCAGCTTTTCGGGAGGGCCCTCGAATGAGCAGTTCTTC. Translation gives CASSFSGGPSNEQFF.

This chain uses TRBV5-5 with TRBJ2-5, with unresolved D. Germline loops: CDR1 SGHKS, CDR2 YYEKEE (reference sequence). Trimming removed 0 bases from V and 3 bases from J, with 9 bases in between. This CDR3 comprises 14 residues. The CDR3, as DNA: TGTGCCAGCAGCTTGGCGGCAGGAAAAGAGACCCAGTACTTC. Its translation: CASSLAAGKETQYF.

V usage is TRBV7-8 and J usage is TRBJ2-5, with no clear D. Germline V gives CDR1 SGHVS, CDR2 FQNEAQ. The CDR3 sequence is 12 residues long. V dropped 2 bases and J dropped 1 base, with 2 bases sitting between them. CDR3 nucleotides: TGTGCCAGCAGCTTACGCCAAGAGACCCAGTACTTC. The encoded protein is CASSLRQETQYF.

The J gene is TRBJ2-7, the V gene TRBV4-3, with 7 bases matching TRBD1. V lost 2 bases, J lost 3 bases, and 4 bases stayed unmatched. The CDR3 totals 14 residues. Germline CDR1 reads LGHNA; CDR2 reads YSLEER. The DNA of the CDR3 is TGCGCCAGCAGCCAAATGACAGGGATCTACGAGCAGTACTTC. Protein product: CASSQMTGIYEQYF.

V and J are TRBV9 and TRBJ1-4; D possibly corresponds to TRBD1 (5 bases). The CDR3 runs to 14 residues. Germline V lookup: CDR1 SGDLS, CDR2 YYNGEE. The V end was cut by 0 bases, the J end by 7 bases, with 10 bases between. The CDR3 DNA is TGTGCCAGCAGCGTAGCTTCCAGGGCTGAAAAACTGTTTTTT. Its protein product is CASSVASRAEKLFF.

The CDR3 loop reads CASSPGTGGGYGYTF. In DNA, the CDR3 is TGTGCCAGCAGCCCCGGCACAGGGGGCGGCTATGGCTACACCTTC. The chain employs TRBV7-8 and TRBJ1-2, with 9 bases aligning to TRBD1. V was clipped by 5 bases and J by 4 bases; unmatched bases: 8. CDR1 is SGHVS, CDR2 FQNEAQ, per germline. The CDR3 loop spans 15 amino acids.

CDR3 nucleotide sequence: TGTGCCAGCAGCTTAGCAGGGACCTACTCCTACAATGAGCAGTTCTTC. Protein product: CASSLAGTYSYNEQFF. The genes are TRBV11-3 and TRBJ2-1; possibly TRBD1 or TRBD2 for D (5 bases each). Germline V gene data show CDR1 as SGHNT and CDR2 as YENEEA. Between the trimmed V and J ends, which lost 1 base and 0 bases, there was a span of 10 bases. The CDR3 has 16 residues.

This chain connects TRBV5-1 to TRBJ1-2; TRBD1 agrees at 9 bases. The germline V gene has CDR1 SGHRS and CDR2 YFSETQ. The CDR3 contains 17 residues. Germline trimming cut 4 bases from V and 1 base from J; bases unmatched to any gene: 11. This chain's CDR3 is CASSPQPGQGINYGYTF. CDR3 nucleotide sequence: TGCGCCAGCAGCCCTCAACCGGGACAGGGAATTAACTATGGCTACACCTTC. Supplemented by reference TRBV5-1 and TRBJ1-2, the full variable domain reads KAGVTQTPRYLIKTRGQQVTLSCSPISGHRSVSWYQQTPGQGLQFLFEYFSETQRNKGNFPGRFSGRQFSNSRSEMNVSTLELGDSALYLCASSPQPGQGINYGYTFGSGTRLTVV.

This clone occurred a few times. The J gene is TRBJ2-1, the V gene TRBV19; 8 bases line up with TRBD2. The CDR3 has 16 amino acids. Unmatched junction bases numbered 7, after V lost 2 bases and J lost 4 bases. The germline CDR1 and CDR2 sequences are LNHDA and SQIVND (reference sequence). The CDR3, as DNA: TGTGCCAGTAGTATATCTGGACTAGCTAAATACAATGAGCAGTTCTTC. This sequence encodes CASSISGLAKYNEQFF.